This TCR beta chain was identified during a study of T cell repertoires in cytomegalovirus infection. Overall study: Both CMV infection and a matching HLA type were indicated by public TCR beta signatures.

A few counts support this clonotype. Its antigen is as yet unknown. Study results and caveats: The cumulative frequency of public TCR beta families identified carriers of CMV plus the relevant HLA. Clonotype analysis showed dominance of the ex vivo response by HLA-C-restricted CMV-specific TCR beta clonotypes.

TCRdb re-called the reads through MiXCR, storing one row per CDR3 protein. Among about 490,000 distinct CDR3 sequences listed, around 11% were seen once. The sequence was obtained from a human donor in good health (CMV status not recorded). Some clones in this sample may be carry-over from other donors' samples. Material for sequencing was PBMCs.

CDR3 DNA: TGTGCCACCAGCAGAGATTCTGAGGAAAAACTGTTTTTT. This gives the protein CATSRDSEEKLFF. This chain connects TRBV15 to TRBJ1-4; D ambiguous. Trimming removed 0 bases from V and 8 bases from J, with 7 bases in between. Germline assignment: CDR1 LNHNV and CDR2 YYDKDF (reference sequence). This CDR3 comprises 13 residues. The complete variable domain, with remaining parts taken from reference TRBV15 and TRBJ1-4, reads DAMVIQNPRYQVTQFGKPVTLSCSQTLNHNVMYWYQQKSSQAPKLLFHYYDKDFNNEADTPDNFQSRRPNTSFCFLDIRSPGLGDTAMYLCATSRDSEEKLFFGSGTQLSVL.